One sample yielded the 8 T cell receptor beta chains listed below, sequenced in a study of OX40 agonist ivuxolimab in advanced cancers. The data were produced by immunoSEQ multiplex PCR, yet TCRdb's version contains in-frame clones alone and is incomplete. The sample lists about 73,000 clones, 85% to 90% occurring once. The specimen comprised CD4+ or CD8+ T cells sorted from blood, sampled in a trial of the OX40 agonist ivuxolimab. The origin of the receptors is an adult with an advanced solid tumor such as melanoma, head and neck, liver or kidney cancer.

The CDR3 region is CSVATGSGNTIYF. The CDR3 region has the DNA TGCAGCGTTGCGACAGGGAGCGGAAACACCATATATTTT. The chain joins TRBV29-1 to TRBJ1-3; 7 nucleotides line up with TRBD1. The germline V gene has CDR1 SQVTM and CDR2 ANQGSEA. This CDR3 contains 13 residues. V shed 4 bases and J 4 bases; nucleotides not matched to a gene: 4.

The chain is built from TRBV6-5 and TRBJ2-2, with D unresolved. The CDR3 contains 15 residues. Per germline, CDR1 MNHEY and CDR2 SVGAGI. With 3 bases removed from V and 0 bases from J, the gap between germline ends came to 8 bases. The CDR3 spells CASSYKSTNTGELFF. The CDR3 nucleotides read TGTGCCAGCAGTTATAAGTCAACGAACACCGGGGAGCTGTTTTTT.

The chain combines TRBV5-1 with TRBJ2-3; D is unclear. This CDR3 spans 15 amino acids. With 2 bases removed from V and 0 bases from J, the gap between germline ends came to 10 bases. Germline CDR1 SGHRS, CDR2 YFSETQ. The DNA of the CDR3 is TGCGCCAGCAGCTTTTATATCCCTAGCACAGATACGCAGTATTTT. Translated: CASSFYIPSTDTQYF.

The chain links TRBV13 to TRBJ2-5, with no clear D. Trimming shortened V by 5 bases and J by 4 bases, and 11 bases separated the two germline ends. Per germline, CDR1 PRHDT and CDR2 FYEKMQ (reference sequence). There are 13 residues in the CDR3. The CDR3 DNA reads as TGTGCCAGCAGCGCCAGACTGGGAGAGACCCAGTACTTC. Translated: CASSARLGETQYF.

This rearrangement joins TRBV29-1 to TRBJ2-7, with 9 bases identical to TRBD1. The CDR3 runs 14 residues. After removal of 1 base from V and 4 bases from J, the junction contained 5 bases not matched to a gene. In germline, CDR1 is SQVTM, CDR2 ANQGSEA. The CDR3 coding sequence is TGCAGCGTTGAAGGCACAGGGGGCAAGTACGAGCAGTACTTC. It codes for CSVEGTGGKYEQYF.

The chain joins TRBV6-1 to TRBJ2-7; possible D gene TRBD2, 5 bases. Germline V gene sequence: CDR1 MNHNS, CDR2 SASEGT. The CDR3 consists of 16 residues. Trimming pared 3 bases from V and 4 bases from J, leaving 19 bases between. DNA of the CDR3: TGTGCCAGCAGTGATTGGGAGACGAGAATCGGATACGAGCAGTACTTC. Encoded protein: CASSDWETRIGYEQYF.

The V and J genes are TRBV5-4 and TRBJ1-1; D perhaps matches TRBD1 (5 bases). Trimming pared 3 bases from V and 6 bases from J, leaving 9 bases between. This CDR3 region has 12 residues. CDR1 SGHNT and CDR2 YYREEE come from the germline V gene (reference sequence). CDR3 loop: CASSSRRAEAFF. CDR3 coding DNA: TGTGCCAGCAGCTCGCGCAGGGCTGAAGCTTTCTTT.

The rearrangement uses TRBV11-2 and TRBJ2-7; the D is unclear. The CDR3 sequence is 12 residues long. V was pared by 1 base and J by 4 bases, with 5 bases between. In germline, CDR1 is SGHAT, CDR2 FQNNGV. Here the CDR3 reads CASSLVGYEQYF. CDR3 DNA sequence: TGTGCCAGCAGCTTAGTCGGTTACGAGCAGTACTTC.